Reported below is one T cell receptor beta chain. Its antigen is unidentified. This specimen belongs to a study of T cell repertoires in cytomegalovirus infection. Study as a whole: Both CMV infection and a matching HLA type were indicated by public TCR beta signatures. Study observations and caveats: Dominating the ex vivo response were TCR beta clonotypes that were CMV-specific and HLA-C-restricted.

The germline V and J ends were trimmed by 5 bases and 7 bases, with 18 bases remaining between them. The CDR3 has 15 amino acids. From germline, CDR1 is MNHEY and CDR2 SVGEGT. TCRdb re-called the reads with MiXCR, one entry per CDR3 protein. Of 230,000 or so distinct CDR3 sequences detected, about 15% appear once; the ten largest clones hold more than 45%. The sequence came from a human donor in good health (CMV status not recorded). Some clones in this sample may be carry-over from other donors' samples. The chain uses TRBV6-2 or TRBV6-3 and TRBJ1-5; D is possibly TRBD1 (6 bases). Sequenced input: CD8+ T cells from PBMCs. CDR3 sequence reads: CASSHPDSWEQPQHF. The CDR3 bases are TGTGCCAGCAGTCATCCGGACAGCTGGGAGCAGCCCCAGCATTTT.